What follows are 8 T cell receptor beta chains derived from one specimen sequenced in a study of metastatic and nonmetastatic thyroid tumors. Not a single patient had been given any form of treatment at any point before undergoing thyroid surgery. TCRdb recomputed clones from the PCR reads via MiXCR. The profile shows around 12,000 clones, 30% to 40% of them singletons. Sequencing was performed on tumor tissue. The receptor set was obtained from a male donor with papillary thyroid cancer or a benign thyroid nodule (not recorded which). Some clones in this sample may be carry-over from other donors' samples.

This clone was observed at least ten times. The chain uses TRBV28 and TRBJ2-7, with 9 positions matching TRBD1. The CDR3 totals 14 residues. Germline CDR1 reads MDHEN; CDR2 reads SYDVKM. With 3 bases clipped from V and 6 bases from J, the junction kept 6 bases outside the gene matches. This chain's CDR3 is CASSFGQGRAEQYF. The CDR3 region has the DNA TGTGCCAGCAGTTTCGGACAGGGGAGGGCCGAGCAGTACTTC.

The chain has TRBV19 and TRBJ1-2; 9 bases map to TRBD1. The CDR3 extends over 14 amino acids. V was clipped by 5 bases and J by 3 bases; unmatched bases: 4. Germline CDR1 LNHDA, CDR2 SQIVND (reference sequence). As DNA, the CDR3 is TGTGCCAGTAGTGTTCGGGACAGGGACTATGGCTACACCTTC. The encoded protein is CASSVRDRDYGYTF.

This chain connects TRBV6-1 to TRBJ2-1; D may be TRBD1 (5 bases). Germline V gives CDR1 MNHNS, CDR2 SASEGT. V shed 5 bases and J shed 0 bases, with 11 bases lying between them. The CDR3 has 15 residues. This chain's CDR3 is CASSHGASSYNEQFF. DNA for the CDR3: TGTGCCAGCAGTCATGGGGCCAGCTCCTACAATGAGCAGTTCTTC.

Judged by abundance, this clone is medium-sized. The chain links TRBV10-3 to TRBJ1-1, with D unresolved. V was cut by 0 bases and J by 1 base, with 12 bases left in between. The CDR3 runs 16 residues. CDR1 and CDR2 from the germline V gene are ENHRY and SYGVKD. The CDR3 loop reads CAISESIGRTNTEAFF. The DNA of the CDR3 is TGTGCCATCAGTGAGTCGATTGGGCGGACGAACACTGAAGCTTTCTTT.

The DNA of the CDR3 is TGTGCCTGGAGTGGAGGGACAGGGGGGTCACCCCTCCACTTT. This sequence encodes CAWSGGTGGSPLHF. V gene TRBV30 combines with J gene TRBJ1-6, with 11 bases fitting TRBD1. This CDR3 is built from 14 residues. Per germline, CDR1 GTSNPN and CDR2 SVGIG (reference sequence). The V segment lost 1 base and the J segment 10 bases; nucleotides outside the gene matches: 3.

This clone was detected ten times or more. The rearrangement joins TRBV6-1 to TRBJ1-6; no definite D call. The germline V gene has CDR1 MNHNS and CDR2 SASEGT. The V end was cut by 6 bases, the J end by 8 bases, with 11 bases between. This CDR3 contains 13 residues. The CDR3 DNA is TGTGCCAGCAGCCCGCCTGGGGATTCACCCCTCCACTTT. Protein sequence: CASSPPGDSPLHF.

This clone was seen a handful of times. In the same sample, other DNA sequences code for this CDR3. The chain links TRBV10-3 to TRBJ2-2; no firm D call. The CDR3 is made up of 16 amino acids. The V end lost 3 bases, the J end lost 0 bases, and 11 bases lay between the germline ends. Germline V gene lookup returns CDR1 ENHRY and CDR2 SYGVKD. CDR3 in DNA: TGTGCCATCAGTGAACGCGGTGGGGCGAACACCGGGGAGCTGTTTTTT. Translating it yields CAISERGGANTGELFF.

This clone is judged medium-sized. This rearrangement joins TRBV28 to TRBJ1-2; 7 bases match TRBD1. CDR1 and CDR2 (germline): MDHEN, SYDVKM. With 5 bases clipped from V and 8 bases from J, the junction kept 11 bases outside the gene matches. The CDR3 consists of 14 residues. CDR3 amino acids: CASSLVPQGGGYTF. In nucleotides, the CDR3 is TGTGCCAGCAGTCTTGTACCGCAGGGGGGAGGCTACACCTTC.